The text below deals with one T cell receptor beta chain. The antigen is not known. The sample comes from a study of T-cell reconstitution after alpha-beta-depleted transplantation in children. Study results and caveats: Two months or so post-transplant, alpha-beta T cells reportedly derived from several hundred expanded graft clones.

Trimming removed 4 bases from V and 7 bases from J; junction bases left unmatched: 4. The CDR3 consists of 13 residues. Germline values: CDR1 DFQATT, CDR2 SNEGSKA (reference sequence). Researchers prepared the TCRbeta library using unique molecular identifiers, the study reports. TCRdb redid the calling of the PCR reads with MiXCR, one entry per CDR3 protein. The data contain a few hundred thousand distinct CDR3 sequences, 25% to 30% of them singletons. The chain carries TRBV20-1 and TRBJ1-6; TRBD1 agrees at 7 bases. The receptor was isolated from a boy less than two years old with Wiskott-Aldrich syndrome, due to receive a stem cell transplant. This material consisted of PBMCs, taken before TCRalphabeta/CD19-depleted stem cell transplant. CDR3 sequence: CSATGQENSPLHF. Written as DNA, the CDR3 is TGCAGTGCTACAGGACAGGAAAATTCACCCCTCCACTTT.